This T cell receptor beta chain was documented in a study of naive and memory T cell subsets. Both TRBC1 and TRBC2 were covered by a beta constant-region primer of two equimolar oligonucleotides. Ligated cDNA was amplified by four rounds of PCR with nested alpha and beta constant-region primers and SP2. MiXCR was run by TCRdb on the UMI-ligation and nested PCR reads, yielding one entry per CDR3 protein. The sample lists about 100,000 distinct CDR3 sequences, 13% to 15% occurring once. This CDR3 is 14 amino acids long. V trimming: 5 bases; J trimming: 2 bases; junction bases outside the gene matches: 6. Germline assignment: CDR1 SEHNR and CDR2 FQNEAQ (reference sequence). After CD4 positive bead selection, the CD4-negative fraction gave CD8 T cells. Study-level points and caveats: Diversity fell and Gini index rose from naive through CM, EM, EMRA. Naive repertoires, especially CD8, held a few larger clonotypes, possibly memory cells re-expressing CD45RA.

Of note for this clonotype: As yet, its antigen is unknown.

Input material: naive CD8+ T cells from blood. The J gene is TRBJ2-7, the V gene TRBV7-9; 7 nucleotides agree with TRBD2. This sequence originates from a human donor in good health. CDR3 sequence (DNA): TGTGCCAGCAGCAACCCGGGAGGTGCCTACGAGCAGTACTTC. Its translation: CASSNPGGAYEQYF.